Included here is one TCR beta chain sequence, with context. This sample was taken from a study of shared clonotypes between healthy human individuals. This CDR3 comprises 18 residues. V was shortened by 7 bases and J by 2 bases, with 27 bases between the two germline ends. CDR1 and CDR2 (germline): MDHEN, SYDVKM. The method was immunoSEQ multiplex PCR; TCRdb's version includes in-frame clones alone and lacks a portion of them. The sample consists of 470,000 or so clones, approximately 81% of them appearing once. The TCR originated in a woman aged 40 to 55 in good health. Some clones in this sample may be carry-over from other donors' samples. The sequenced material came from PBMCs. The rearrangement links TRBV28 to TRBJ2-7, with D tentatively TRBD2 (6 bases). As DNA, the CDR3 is TGTGCCAGCACTCCCCGTAGGAGGGCTTTCGACCCTACCTACGAGCAGTACTTC. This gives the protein CASTPRRRAFDPTYEQYF.